This is a list of T cell receptor beta chains from one sample in a study of blood T cell repertoires in COVID-19. Assay used: immunoSEQ multiplex PCR; TCRdb lists only in-frame clones, some missing. The sample holds around 58,000 clones, 85% seen once. Sequencing used peripheral blood. Source of these receptors: a human donor in a cohort sampled during active COVID-19. Each CDR3 is given with its conserved first and last residue. D genes are given only for firm matches. Size is omitted from some rows. Given values are once, few, many or a class for expanded clones.

j_call: TRBJ1-4
d_call: TRBD1
v_call: TRBV5-4
clone_size: .
cdr3_nt: TGTGCCAGCAGCGTAGGACAAGGGGGCTTTGGAGAAAAACTGTTTTTT
cdr3_aa: CASSVGQGGFGEKLFF

j_call: TRBJ1-3
d_call: TRBD1
v_call: TRBV10-2
clone_size: once
cdr3_nt: TGCGCCAGCAGACCTGGACAGGGCTCTGGAAACACCATATATTTT
cdr3_aa: CASRPGQGSGNTIYF

j_call: TRBJ2-3
d_call: .
v_call: TRBV6-6
clone_size: once
cdr3_nt: TGTGCCAGCAGTCCTCTGACTAGCACAGATACGCAGTATTTT
cdr3_aa: CASSPLTSTDTQYF

j_call: TRBJ1-1
d_call: .
v_call: TRBV7-2
clone_size: .
cdr3_nt: TGTGCCACCCTACCGGTGTTGAACACTGAAGCTTTCTTT
cdr3_aa: CATLPVLNTEAFF

j_call: TRBJ2-7
d_call: .
v_call: TRBV28
clone_size: .
cdr3_nt: TGTGCCAGCACCGTCTCCGGCTCCTACGAGCAGTACTTC
cdr3_aa: CASTVSGSYEQYF

j_call: TRBJ2-5
d_call: TRBD2
v_call: TRBV3-1/TRBV3-2
clone_size: once
cdr3_nt: TGTGCCAGCAGCCAGAACCTAGCGGGGGGGGCCGAGACCCAGTACTTC
cdr3_aa: CASSQNLAGGAETQYF

j_call: TRBJ2-5
d_call: TRBD2
v_call: TRBV7-2
clone_size: .
cdr3_nt: TGTGCCAGCAGCCCCTCTAGCGGGGCCCAAGAGACCCAGTACTTC
cdr3_aa: CASSPSSGAQETQYF

j_call: TRBJ1-5
d_call: .
v_call: TRBV5-6
clone_size: .
cdr3_nt: TGTGCCAGCAGCTTGGGGAGGGACGGACAGCCCCAGCATTTT
cdr3_aa: CASSLGRDGQPQHF

j_call: TRBJ1-1
d_call: TRBD1
v_call: TRBV25-1
clone_size: .
cdr3_nt: TGTGCCAGCAGTGAATCTTTGACAGGGGACACTGAAGCTTTCTTT
cdr3_aa: CASSESLTGDTEAFF

j_call: TRBJ2-1
d_call: TRBD2
v_call: TRBV6-2/TRBV6-3
clone_size: .
cdr3_nt: TGTGCCAGCAGCTCACTAGCGGGGAACTACAATGAGCAGTTCTTC
cdr3_aa: CASSSLAGNYNEQFF

j_call: TRBJ2-1
d_call: TRBD1
v_call: TRBV18
clone_size: .
cdr3_nt: TGTGCCAGCTCTAACCGGGACAGGGGGGGTTACAATGAGCAGTTCTTC
cdr3_aa: CASSNRDRGGYNEQFF

j_call: TRBJ1-1
d_call: .
v_call: TRBV2
clone_size: few
cdr3_nt: TGTGCCAGCAACGAGGAGGGATCGGGCACTGAAGCTTTCTTT
cdr3_aa: CASNEEGSGTEAFF

j_call: TRBJ1-3
d_call: TRBD1
v_call: TRBV27
clone_size: .
cdr3_nt: TGTGCCAGCAGTACACGGGACAGTGGAAACACCATATATTTT
cdr3_aa: CASSTRDSGNTIYF

j_call: TRBJ2-2
d_call: .
v_call: TRBV10-3
clone_size: .
cdr3_nt: TGTGCCATCACGGGGGTAAACACCGGGGAGCTGTTTTTT
cdr3_aa: CAITGVNTGELFF

j_call: TRBJ2-1
d_call: TRBD2
v_call: TRBV15
clone_size: .
cdr3_nt: TGTGCCACCAGCAGAGATCCGGCGGGGGTGGCTTACAATGAGCAGTTCTTC
cdr3_aa: CATSRDPAGVAYNEQFF

j_call: TRBJ1-1
d_call: .
v_call: TRBV12-3/TRBV12-4
clone_size: .
cdr3_nt: TGTGCCAGCACCTGGACAGTGAACACTGAAGCTTTCTTT
cdr3_aa: CASTWTVNTEAFF

j_call: TRBJ2-1
d_call: .
v_call: TRBV12-5
clone_size: .
cdr3_nt: TGTGCTAGTGGTTTGGCGGGAGTACCCTCCTACAATGAGCAGTTCTTC
cdr3_aa: CASGLAGVPSYNEQFF

j_call: TRBJ1-5
d_call: TRBD1
v_call: TRBV6-5
clone_size: .
cdr3_nt: TGTGCCAGCAGAGACAGGGGGCTGGCGGGACAGCCCCAGCATTTT
cdr3_aa: CASRDRGLAGQPQHF

j_call: TRBJ1-6
d_call: .
v_call: TRBV11-2
clone_size: .
cdr3_nt: TGTGCCAGCAGCTTAAACGGGGTAGCTTCACCCCTCCACTTT
cdr3_aa: CASSLNGVASPLHF

j_call: TRBJ2-5
d_call: TRBD2
v_call: TRBV19
clone_size: once
cdr3_nt: TGTGCCAGTAGTCTGGCGGGGGGGCTTGAGACCCAGTACTTC
cdr3_aa: CASSLAGGLETQYF

j_call: TRBJ2-1
d_call: .
v_call: TRBV4-2
clone_size: once
cdr3_nt: TGTGCCAGCAGCCAGGTTCCGGGGGAGCAGTTCTTC
cdr3_aa: CASSQVPGEQFF

j_call: TRBJ1-2
d_call: TRBD1
v_call: TRBV5-1
clone_size: .
cdr3_nt: TGCGCCAGCAGCGCCGGGGACAGGGGGTCTTGGAACTATGGCTACACCTTC
cdr3_aa: CASSAGDRGSWNYGYTF

j_call: TRBJ2-5
d_call: TRBD2
v_call: TRBV30
clone_size: once
cdr3_nt: TGTGCCTGGAGTCTAGCGGGGGGCTCGTACCAAGAGACCCAGTACTTC
cdr3_aa: CAWSLAGGSYQETQYF

j_call: TRBJ2-5
d_call: TRBD1
v_call: TRBV19
clone_size: .
cdr3_nt: TGTGCCAGTATCGCTAGCCACAGGGGCCCGGAGACCCAGTACTTC
cdr3_aa: CASIASHRGPETQYF

j_call: TRBJ2-2
d_call: TRBD1
v_call: TRBV12-3/TRBV12-4
clone_size: .
cdr3_nt: TGTGCCAGCCGACAGGGGAGGACCGGGGAGCTGTTTTTT
cdr3_aa: CASRQGRTGELFF

j_call: TRBJ2-3
d_call: TRBD2
v_call: TRBV19
clone_size: .
cdr3_nt: TGTGCCAGTAGCCGACTAGCGGGGGAGTTAGATACGCAGTATTTT
cdr3_aa: CASSRLAGELDTQYF

j_call: TRBJ2-5
d_call: .
v_call: TRBV18
clone_size: .
cdr3_nt: TGTGCCAGCTCACCACCGCAGACAATCGGGACCCAGTACTTC
cdr3_aa: CASSPPQTIGTQYF

j_call: TRBJ1-1
d_call: .
v_call: TRBV10-3
clone_size: .
cdr3_nt: TGTGCCATCAGTGCTGGGCAAACGAACACTGAAGCTTTCTTT
cdr3_aa: CAISAGQTNTEAFF

j_call: TRBJ1-2
d_call: TRBD1
v_call: TRBV6-5
clone_size: .
cdr3_nt: TGTGCCAGCAGTTACGATGGGACAGGGTATGGCTACACCTTC
cdr3_aa: CASSYDGTGYGYTF

j_call: TRBJ1-4
d_call: .
v_call: TRBV4-2
clone_size: once
cdr3_nt: TGTGCCAGCAGCCCCAGGGACACTGATGAAAAACTGTTTTTT
cdr3_aa: CASSPRDTDEKLFF

j_call: TRBJ1-1
d_call: .
v_call: TRBV5-5
clone_size: .
cdr3_nt: TGTGCCAGCAGCGGACAGACCTTCACTGAAGCTTTCTTT
cdr3_aa: CASSGQTFTEAFF

j_call: TRBJ1-2
d_call: .
v_call: TRBV7-9
clone_size: .
cdr3_nt: TGTGCCAGCAGCCCCCCCGGAGCCTCCTTTAATATCTATGGCTACACCTTC
cdr3_aa: CASSPPGASFNIYGYTF

j_call: TRBJ2-7
d_call: TRBD1
v_call: TRBV24-1
clone_size: .
cdr3_nt: TGTGCCACCAGTGATAATTATGGTAGGTCTGGGGACAGGGGAGGCGAGCAGTACTTC
cdr3_aa: CATSDNYGRSGDRGGEQYF

j_call: TRBJ1-6
d_call: .
v_call: TRBV19
clone_size: .
cdr3_nt: TGTGCCAGTAGTGGTGGGGCTTATAATTCACCCCTCCACTTT
cdr3_aa: CASSGGAYNSPLHF

j_call: TRBJ1-2
d_call: .
v_call: TRBV7-2
clone_size: few
cdr3_nt: TGTGCCAGCAGCCCGGACAGAAATAACTATGGCTACACCTTC
cdr3_aa: CASSPDRNNYGYTF

j_call: TRBJ2-3
d_call: TRBD1
v_call: TRBV5-1
clone_size: .
cdr3_nt: TGCGCCAGCAGCTGGGGACAGGGGAGCACAGATACGCAGTATTTT
cdr3_aa: CASSWGQGSTDTQYF

j_call: TRBJ2-3
d_call: .
v_call: TRBV7-2
clone_size: .
cdr3_nt: TGTGCCAGCGGAAGGGCGGACTTGAGCACAGATACGCAGTATTTT
cdr3_aa: CASGRADLSTDTQYF

j_call: TRBJ2-2
d_call: .
v_call: TRBV4-3
clone_size: few
cdr3_nt: TGCGCCAGCAGCCAAGTGGGTTGGTACGGAGCCGGGGAGCTGTTTTTT
cdr3_aa: CASSQVGWYGAGELFF

j_call: TRBJ2-7
d_call: .
v_call: TRBV19
clone_size: once
cdr3_nt: TGTGCCAGTAGTATGGGGGGGGCGGTTAACGAGCAGTACTTC
cdr3_aa: CASSMGGAVNEQYF

j_call: TRBJ2-1
d_call: .
v_call: TRBV7-8
clone_size: .
cdr3_nt: TGTGCCAGCAGCTTAGCGTATCTAGCAGGCAATGAGCAGTTCTTC
cdr3_aa: CASSLAYLAGNEQFF

j_call: TRBJ2-7
d_call: .
v_call: TRBV6-6
clone_size: few
cdr3_nt: TGTGCCAGTCAGGGGGCGGGAGCCTACGAGCAGTACTTC
cdr3_aa: CASQGAGAYEQYF

j_call: TRBJ1-4
d_call: TRBD1
v_call: TRBV11-3
clone_size: .
cdr3_nt: TGTGCCAGCAGCTTAGAGGGGCCCGGGACAGGGGGTGAGAGTGAAAAACTGTTTTTT
cdr3_aa: CASSLEGPGTGGESEKLFF